These 20 T cell receptor beta chains were all obtained from the same sample, sequenced in a study of blood T cell repertoires in COVID-19. Only in-frame clones appear in the TCRdb table, and some are missing; sequencing was by immunoSEQ multiplex PCR. Among a few hundred thousand clones listed, around 90% were seen once. Sequencing input: peripheral blood. The receptors come from a man between 18 and 35 years old with COVID-19, enrolled during active disease.

The rearrangement links TRBV7-8 to TRBJ2-5, with D perhaps TRBD1 (6 bases). Germline V gives CDR1 SGHVS, CDR2 FQNEAQ. The CDR3 is 15 residues long. V shed 5 bases and J shed 3 bases, with 16 bases lying between them. The CDR3 loop reads CASSAYGTLEETQYF. The DNA of the CDR3 is TGTGCCAGCAGCGCGTACGGGACACTTGAAGAGACCCAGTACTTC.

The chain combines TRBV19 with TRBJ1-1; weak D call: TRBD1 (5 bases). V was cut by 7 bases and J by 10 bases, with 22 bases left in between. Per the germline V gene, CDR1 is LNHDA and CDR2 is SQIVND (reference sequence). This CDR3 region has 14 residues. The CDR3 DNA follows: TGTGCCAGTACTCACGCGGGACCCTTCGTAATAGCTTTCTTT. Protein sequence: CASTHAGPFVIAFF. The whole variable domain, filled in from reference TRBV19 and TRBJ1-1, reads DGGITQSPKYLFRKEGQNVTLSCEQNLNHDAMYWYRQDPGQGLRLIYYSQIVNDFQKGDIAEGYSVSREKKESFPLTVTSAQKNPTAFYLCASTHAGPFVIAFFGQGTRLTVV.

The chain couples TRBV2 to TRBJ2-3, with D perhaps TRBD1 (6 bases). Germline V lookup: CDR1 SNHLY, CDR2 FYNNEI. The V end lost 4 bases, the J end lost 4 bases, and 12 bases lay between the germline ends. The CDR3 consists of 14 residues. The CDR3 is CASSVAGASDTQYF. DNA of the CDR3: TGTGCCAGCAGTGTTGCAGGGGCATCAGATACGCAGTATTTT.

The gene calls are TRBV5-1 and TRBJ2-7, with 9 bases identical to TRBD1. V was pared by 0 bases and J by 5 bases, with 9 bases of the junction left unmatched. The CDR3 sequence is 16 residues long. The germline gives CDR1 SGHRS, CDR2 YFSETQ. CDR3 DNA: TGCGCCAGCAGCTTGGTTACCGGGACAGGGTCAGACGAGCAGTACTTC. Its translation: CASSLVTGTGSDEQYF. Full variable domain (missing parts from reference TRBV5-1 and TRBJ2-7): KAGVTQTPRYLIKTRGQQVTLSCSPISGHRSVSWYQQTPGQGLQFLFEYFSETQRNKGNFPGRFSGRQFSNSRSEMNVSTLELGDSALYLCASSLVTGTGSDEQYFGPGTRLTVT.

The V call is TRBV27, the J call TRBJ2-1; D might be TRBD1 (7 bases). Trimming left V 8 bases short and J 3 bases short, with 17 bases between. From germline, CDR1 is MNHEY and CDR2 SMNVEV (reference sequence). The CDR3 is 15 amino acids. The CDR3 here is CASSLWQGGYNEQFF. The CDR3 DNA reads as TGTGCCAGCTCCCTGTGGCAGGGGGGCTACAATGAGCAGTTCTTC.

This clone turned up a few times. The gene calls are TRBV27 and TRBJ2-7; TRBD1 agrees at 10 bases. J gave up 5 bases and V 7 bases, and 17 bases lay outside the gene matches. Per germline, CDR1 MNHEY and CDR2 SMNVEV (reference sequence). The CDR3 has 17 amino acids. This CDR3 is CASNPRIDRGRGNEQYF. The CDR3 bases are TGTGCCAGCAACCCGAGGATCGACAGGGGGCGAGGGAACGAGCAGTACTTC.

This chain links TRBV2 with TRBJ2-5; a weak D match, TRBD1 (5 bases). The CDR3 consists of 14 residues. V lost 1 base to trimming and J lost 5 bases, with 11 bases between them. CDR1 is SNHLY and CDR2 is FYNNEI in the germline V gene. The CDR3 DNA sequence: TGTGCCAGCAGTGAAGGGCTCCCAGGGGAGACCCAGTACTTC. Amino acid sequence: CASSEGLPGETQYF.

J is TRBJ1-1 and V is TRBV6-2 or TRBV6-3; 11 bases line up with TRBD1. V trimming: 2 bases; J trimming: 4 bases; junction bases outside the gene matches: 6. Germline lookup yields CDR1 MNHEY and CDR2 SVGEGT. The CDR3 covers 16 residues. Written as DNA, the CDR3 is TGTGCCAGCAGTTACGGGACAGGGGGTTTGGGCACTGAAGCTTTCTTT. Protein product: CASSYGTGGLGTEAFF.

The V gene is TRBV5-5, the J gene TRBJ2-1, with 9 bases aligning to TRBD2. Germline-derived CDR1 and CDR2 are SGHKS and YYEKEE (reference sequence). After removal of 0 bases from V and 8 bases from J, the junction contained 12 bases not matched to a gene. The CDR3 contains 17 residues. The chain's CDR3 is CASSLAWAGGATDEQFF. The DNA for the CDR3 is TGTGCCAGCAGCTTGGCTTGGGCGGGAGGGGCTACGGATGAGCAGTTCTTC.

The chain couples TRBV5-4 to TRBJ2-5; 8 nucleotides match TRBD1. With V trimmed by 9 bases and J by 0 bases, 4 bases remained unmatched. This CDR3 region has 13 residues. Germline V gene sequence: CDR1 SGHNT, CDR2 YYREEE (reference sequence). CDR3 in amino acids: CATMDRDQETQYF. The CDR3 coding sequence is TGTGCCACCATGGACAGGGACCAAGAGACCCAGTACTTC.

The chain has TRBV24-1 and TRBJ1-1; D is undetermined. Germline V gene sequence: CDR1 KGHDR, CDR2 SFDVKD. The CDR3 totals 14 residues. V was pared by 5 bases and J by 4 bases, with 13 bases between. The CDR3 DNA reads TGTGCCACCAGTGTTGTTACAGACGTCACTGAAGCTTTCTTT. Its protein is CATSVVTDVTEAFF.

The V gene is TRBV14, the J gene TRBJ2-7; D possibly corresponds to TRBD2 (5 bases). This CDR3 region has 13 residues. Germline V gene lookup returns CDR1 SGHDN and CDR2 FVKESK. The germline V and J ends were trimmed by 3 bases and 9 bases, with 15 bases remaining between them. CDR3 nucleotides: TGTGCCAGCAGCCAGGCAGGACTCCTAGGGCAGTACTTC. The encoded protein is CASSQAGLLGQYF.

The chain uses TRBV30 and TRBJ1-6; possible D gene TRBD1, 5 bases. Between the trimmed V and J ends, which lost 6 bases and 1 base, there was a span of 7 bases. The CDR3 runs to 13 residues. Germline CDR1 GTSNPN, CDR2 SVGIG (reference sequence). CDR3 sequence reads: CACQGSYNSPLHF. DNA for the CDR3: TGTGCCTGCCAGGGTTCCTATAATTCACCCCTCCACTTT.

This clone was seen just once. The chain uses TRBV5-6 and TRBJ1-4; 9 positions match TRBD1. Looked up from germline, CDR1 is SGHDT and CDR2 is YYEEEE. J gave up 4 bases and V 4 bases, and 5 bases lay outside the gene matches. The CDR3 is 15 amino acids. CDR3: CASSGTGSYNEKLFF. CDR3 sequence (DNA): TGTGCCAGCAGCGGGACAGGGTCCTATAATGAAAAACTGTTTTTT.

The CDR3 sequence is CASSWSNSNQPQHF. The CDR3 DNA reads as TGTGCCAGTAGTTGGAGCAATAGCAATCAGCCCCAGCATTTT. The chain is built from TRBV19 and TRBJ1-5; D gene uncertain. The CDR3 length is 14 residues. Germline V CDR1 and CDR2: LNHDA, SQIVND (reference sequence). V was shortened by 5 bases and J by 0 bases, with 8 bases between the two germline ends.

DNA of the CDR3: TGTGCCAGCACCCCGACTGATTTCAATGAGCAGTTCTTC. It yields the protein CASTPTDFNEQFF. V is TRBV5-5 and J is TRBJ2-1; D not certain. CDR1 and CDR2 from the germline V gene are SGHKS and YYEKEE (reference sequence). The V and J ends lost 6 bases and 6 bases respectively, with 13 bases between them. The CDR3 has 13 amino acids.

The chain carries TRBV4-2 and TRBJ2-1; 11 bases are a match to TRBD2. Germline V gene lookup returns CDR1 LGHNA and CDR2 YNFKEQ. This CDR3 spans 18 amino acids. After removal of 0 bases from V and 2 bases from J, the junction contained 6 bases not matched to a gene. The CDR3 protein is CASSQDETSGVTYNEQFF. CDR3 coding DNA: TGTGCCAGCAGCCAAGATGAGACTAGCGGGGTCACCTACAATGAGCAGTTCTTC.

The gene calls are TRBV11-2 and TRBJ2-5; possibly TRBD2 for D (5 bases). CDR1 is SGHAT, CDR2 FQNNGV, per germline. Trimming removed 3 bases from V and 6 bases from J, with 14 bases in between. This CDR3 comprises 14 residues. The CDR3 region has the DNA TGTGCCAGCAGCTTCGGTGGAGGCGGGCAGACCCAGTACTTC. Residues: CASSFGGGGQTQYF.

V and J are TRBV7-3 and TRBJ2-3, with D possibly being TRBD2 (6 bases). Trimming shortened V by 2 bases and J by 7 bases, and 19 bases separated the two germline ends. Germline V CDR1 and CDR2: SGHTA, FQGTGA. The CDR3 has 16 amino acids. The CDR3 bases are TGTGCCAGCAGCTTAGGGCTAGATAGCGGCCTCTATACGCAGTATTTT. It translates to CASSLGLDSGLYTQYF.

The rearrangement links TRBV7-3 to TRBJ2-1; 11 bases fit TRBD2. Trimming at V came to 5 bases and at J to 9 bases, leaving 12 bases not matched to a gene. Germline V gene lookup returns CDR1 SGHTA and CDR2 FQGTGA. The length of the CDR3 is 16 residues. The CDR3 loop is CASSPQTSGMPSEQFF. CDR3 DNA sequence: TGTGCCAGCAGCCCCCAGACTAGCGGGATGCCTAGTGAGCAGTTCTTC.